This T cell receptor (beta chain) is drawn from a study of T cells in Graves' hyperthyroidism and ophthalmopathy. V was trimmed by 6 bases and J by 4 bases, leaving 16 bases between them. Germline-derived CDR1 and CDR2 are SGHTA and FQGNSA. CDR3 length equals 15 residues. Exclusion of a patient resulted from uncontrolled infection, other autoimmune disease, pregnancy or lactation. Clinical symptoms, serum thyroxine, TRAb, thyroid ultrasound and orbital computed tomography informed diagnoses. The investigators amplified TCR beta CDR3 regions from RNA transcripts. The HTBI set primed first-round TCR CDR3 RT-PCR. Via MiXCR, TCRdb re-called the multiplex PCR reads, giving one row per CDR3 protein. The sample has about 200,000 distinct CDR3 sequences, about 17% seen once. General observations from the study: Most clonotypes expanded in thyroid above 0.001 were likewise present in blood.

This clonotype was seen repeatedly, ten times or more. Its specificity is unknown. Sequencing was done on a sample of blood. This receptor was taken from a woman aged 45-60 years with Graves' hyperthyroidism. The V gene is TRBV7-2, the J gene TRBJ2-1, with D possibly matching TRBD1 (7 bases). The CDR3 spells CASSSGRGVYNEQFF. The CDR3 bases are TGTGCCAGCAGTTCGGGCAGGGGGGTTTACAATGAGCAGTTCTTC.